A single sample is the source of the 16 T cell receptor beta chains below, sequenced in a study of read filtering for tumor transcriptome and immune sequencing. The library was built from roughly 400 ng RNA with molecular barcoded adaptors for alpha/delta and beta/gamma chains. TCRdb re-called the reads through MiXCR, storing one row per CDR3 protein. This sample yields almost 40,000 distinct CDR3 sequences, of which less than 15% are seen a single time; 18% belongs to the top ten. Sequencing input: a population of CD138-negative cells sorted from bone marrow. The receptors were gathered from a donor aged 40 or over with multiple myeloma.

This clonotype was recorded many times. This chain uses TRBV19 with TRBJ2-3, with TRBD2 identical over 11 bases. Trimming cost V 7 bases and J 6 bases; bases outside gene matches: 9. The CDR3 covers 15 residues. Germline V gene sequence: CDR1 LNHDA, CDR2 SQIVND (reference sequence). CDR3: CASTLAGGPSDTQYF. The CDR3 DNA follows: TGTGCCAGTACTCTAGCGGGGGGCCCGAGTGATACGCAGTATTTT.

This clonotype was observed at least ten times. The chain combines TRBV11-2 with TRBJ2-7; 7 bases align to TRBD1. J gave up 5 bases and V 1 base, and 11 bases lay outside the gene matches. Per the germline V gene, CDR1 is SGHAT and CDR2 is FQNNGV. This CDR3 is built from 16 residues. CDR3 nucleotides: TGTGCCAGCAGCTTAGGTTTTGGCGGACAGGCCCACGAGCAGTACTTC. It is translated as CASSLGFGGQAHEQYF.

Remarks on this clonotype: A much larger clone lies a single base off, so this may be a read error. This CDR3 is missing its conserved last phenylalanine or tryptophan, likely due to a read error. V and J are TRBV7-9 and TRBJ2-3; D is uncertain. The V and J ends lost 1 base and 9 bases respectively, with 2 bases between them. CDR3 length equals 10 residues. Per germline, CDR1 SEHNR and CDR2 FQNEAQ (reference sequence). CDR3 DNA: TGTGCCAGCAGCTTAGAGACGCAGTATTTA. Translation: CASSLETQYL.

This clonotype was seen ten or more times. This chain links TRBV2 with TRBJ2-7; D uncertain. V was shortened by 3 bases and J by 4 bases, with 10 bases between the two germline ends. This CDR3 comprises 13 residues. Germline V gives CDR1 SNHLY, CDR2 FYNNEI. CDR3 sequence reads: CASSESPGYEQYF. CDR3 sequence (DNA): TGTGCCAGCAGTGAGAGCCCCGGGTACGAGCAGTACTTC.

This clonotype showed up many times. The chain recombines TRBV20-1 with TRBJ2-6, with D possibly TRBD1 on 5 matching bases. This CDR3 has 14 amino acids. The V end was cut by 3 bases, the J end by 4 bases, with 10 bases between. Germline V gives CDR1 DFQATT, CDR2 SNEGSKA (reference sequence). CDR3 DNA sequence: TGCAGTGCTAGGGGGCAGGAAGGGGCCAACGTCCTGACTTTC. Translation gives CSARGQEGANVLTF.

The chain has TRBV5-1 and TRBJ2-5; D is undetermined. Germline assignment: CDR1 SGHRS and CDR2 YFSETQ. This CDR3 spans 14 amino acids. V lost 0 bases and J 3 bases, leaving 9 bases between the germline ends. The DNA of the CDR3 is TGCGCCAGCAGCTTGGGCAGATTCAAAGAGACCCAGTACTTC. It encodes CASSLGRFKETQYF.

At least ten counts were recorded for this clonotype. The chain uses TRBV4-2 and TRBJ1-6; 8 positions agree with TRBD1. V gave up 0 bases and J gave up 9 bases; unmatched junction bases: 7. This CDR3 spans 16 amino acids. Germline CDR1 LGHNA, CDR2 YNFKEQ. The CDR3 bases are TGTGCCAGCAGCCAAGAGATTGGCAGGGGGCCTTCACCCCTCCACTTT. Translating it yields CASSQEIGRGPSPLHF.

This clonotype was found a few times. The chain joins TRBV10-2 to TRBJ2-1; D remains ambiguous. CDR1 is WSHSY, CDR2 SAAADI, per germline. Trimming stripped 5 bases from V and 0 bases from J, with 11 bases between. This CDR3 contains 15 residues. CDR3 nucleotide sequence: TGCGCCAGCAGTACCCTATTTAGCTCCTACAATGAGCAGTTCTTC. The encoded protein is CASSTLFSSYNEQFF.

The sample holds many counts of this clonotype. The chain combines TRBV20-1 with TRBJ2-3; a weak D match, TRBD1 (6 bases). V gave up 0 bases and J gave up 6 bases, with 19 bases separating them. There are 16 residues in the CDR3. Germline lookup yields CDR1 DFQATT and CDR2 SNEGSKA (reference sequence). The CDR3 DNA sequence: TGCAGTGCTAGAGAGAGGGGGAGCGGTCCCTCCGATACGCAGTATTTT. Amino acids: CSARERGSGPSDTQYF.

This clonotype was recorded many times. The chain couples TRBV20-1 to TRBJ2-5; D not certain. This CDR3 comprises 12 residues. Germline-derived CDR1 and CDR2 are DFQATT and SNEGSKA (reference sequence). This chain's CDR3 is CSVYGYQETQYF. In nucleotides, the CDR3 is TGCAGCGTGTATGGATACCAAGAGACCCAGTACTTC.

This clonotype was recorded many times. The V call is TRBV5-1, the J call TRBJ1-5; 7 bases align to TRBD1. CDR3 length equals 15 residues. The V gene's germline CDR1 is SGHRS and CDR2 YFSETQ. The V and J ends lost 4 bases and 2 bases, in that order; junction bases with no gene match: 6. This CDR3 reads CASSATGDRNQPQHF. The DNA of the CDR3 is TGCGCCAGCAGCGCAACAGGGGACCGCAATCAGCCCCAGCATTTT.

Turning to this clonotype: This likely traces to a read error, being one base from a far larger clone. This rearrangement joins TRBV7-3 to TRBJ1-4; 7 bases map to TRBD1. The CDR3 length is 15 residues. The germline V gene encodes CDR1 SGHTA and CDR2 FQGTGA. The CDR3 nucleotides read TGCGCCAGCGGCCTGGACAGGTCCCGGGATGAAAAACTGTTTTTT. Amino acids: CASGLDRSRDEKLFF.

This clonotype has a handful of counts. The V call is TRBV27, the J call TRBJ1-4; TRBD1 agrees at 7 bases. The CDR3 length is 14 residues. Germline-derived CDR1 and CDR2 are MNHEY and SMNVEV (reference sequence). The V and J ends lost 8 bases and 5 bases, in that order; junction bases with no gene match: 8. CDR3 DNA sequence: TGTGCCAGCGGACGGGACAGAACAAATGAAAAACTGTTTTTT. Translating gives CASGRDRTNEKLFF.

In the case of this clonotype: A much larger clone differs by one base, so this may be a read error. The V and J genes are TRBV6-2 or TRBV6-3 and TRBJ1-1; D is perhaps TRBD1 (5 bases). V lost 4 bases to trimming and J lost 8 bases, with 17 bases between them. Germline CDR1 is MNHEY and CDR2 is SVGEGT. The CDR3 spans 14 residues. CDR3 sequence: CASSFRSGGREAFF. Here the CDR3 DNA reads TGTGCCAGCAGTTTCAGGTCTGGGGGAAGAGAAGCTTTCTTT.

Many counts were recorded for this clonotype. The V gene is TRBV11-2, the J gene TRBJ1-6, with D uncertain. The CDR3 runs 16 residues. Looked up from germline, CDR1 is SGHAT and CDR2 is FQNNGV. Trimming shortened V by 1 base and J by 2 bases, and 9 bases separated the two germline ends. Here the CDR3 DNA reads TGTGCCAGCAGCTTAGCTTACGGAGCCTATAATTCACCCCTCCACTTT. It yields the protein CASSLAYGAYNSPLHF.

This clonotype has just a few counts. The chain joins TRBV2 to TRBJ1-6, with a tentative D call TRBD1 (6 bases). Germline-derived CDR1 and CDR2 are SNHLY and FYNNEI. This CDR3 has 13 residues. Trimming shortened V by 6 bases and J by 9 bases, and 12 bases separated the two germline ends. The DNA of the CDR3 is TGTGCCAGCAGCACAGGGTTTTCTTCACCCCTCCACTTT. Translated: CASSTGFSSPLHF.